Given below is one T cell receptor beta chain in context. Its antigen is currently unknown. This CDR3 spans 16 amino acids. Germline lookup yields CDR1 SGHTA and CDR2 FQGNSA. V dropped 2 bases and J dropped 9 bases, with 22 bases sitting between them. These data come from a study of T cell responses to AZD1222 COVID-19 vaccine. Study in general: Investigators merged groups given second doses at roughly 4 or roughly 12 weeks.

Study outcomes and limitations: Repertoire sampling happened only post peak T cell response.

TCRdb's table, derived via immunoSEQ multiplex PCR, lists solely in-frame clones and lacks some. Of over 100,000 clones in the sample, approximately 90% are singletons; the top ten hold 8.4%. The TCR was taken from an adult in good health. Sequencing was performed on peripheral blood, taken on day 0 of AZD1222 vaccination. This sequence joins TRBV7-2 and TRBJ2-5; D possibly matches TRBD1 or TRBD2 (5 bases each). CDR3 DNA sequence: TGTGCCAGCAGCTTAACCACCGGGACCGGTGGTGGGGCCCAGTACTTC. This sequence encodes CASSLTTGTGGGAQYF.